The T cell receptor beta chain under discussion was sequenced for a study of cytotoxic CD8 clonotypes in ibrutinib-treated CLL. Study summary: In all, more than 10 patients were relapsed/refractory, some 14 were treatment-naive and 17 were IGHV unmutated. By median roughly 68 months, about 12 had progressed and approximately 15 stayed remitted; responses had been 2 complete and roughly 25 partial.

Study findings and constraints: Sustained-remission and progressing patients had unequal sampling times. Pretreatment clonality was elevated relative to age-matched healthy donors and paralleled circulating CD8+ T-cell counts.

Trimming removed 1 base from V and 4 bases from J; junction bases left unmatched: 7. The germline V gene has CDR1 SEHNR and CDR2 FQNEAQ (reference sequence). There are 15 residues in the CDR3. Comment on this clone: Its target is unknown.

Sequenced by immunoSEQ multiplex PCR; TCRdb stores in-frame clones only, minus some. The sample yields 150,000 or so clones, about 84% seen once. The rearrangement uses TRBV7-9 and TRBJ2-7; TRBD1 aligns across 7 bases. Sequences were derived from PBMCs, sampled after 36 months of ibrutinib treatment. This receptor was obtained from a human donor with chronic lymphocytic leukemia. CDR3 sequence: CASSLGWDREYEQYF. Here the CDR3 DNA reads TGTGCCAGCAGCTTAGGATGGGACAGAGAGTACGAGCAGTACTTC.